What follows are 19 T cell receptor beta chains derived from one specimen sequenced in a study of T cell responses to AZD1222 COVID-19 vaccine (dated by TCRdb to the early 2020s). The protocol used for the library was the immunoSEQ multiplex PCR assay. TCRdb provides this immuneACCESS table in a form limited to in-frame rearrangements. Some clones are lacking; in checked studies, under half of them reflect an unresolved V gene, and why the rest are absent is not known. The sample profile shows 90,000 to 140,000 clones; 82% of them were found once. Of the sample, about 5% falls within the top ten clones. The time point label of this sample denotes: baseline before first vaccination. The material was peripheral blood, obtained on day 0 of AZD1222 vaccination. The receptor set was obtained from an adult in good health.

The chain has TRBV7-9 and TRBJ2-7; 10 bases map to TRBD1. The germline V gene encodes CDR1 SEHNR and CDR2 FQNEAQ (reference sequence). This CDR3 has 15 residues. V trimming: 6 bases; J trimming: 2 bases; junction bases outside the gene matches: 7. CDR3: CASRKGTGVTYEQYF. The CDR3 DNA reads as TGTGCCAGCAGAAAGGGGACAGGGGTGACCTACGAGCAGTACTTC. Looking up the rest from reference TRBV7-9 and TRBJ2-7 gives the full variable domain: DTGVSQNPRHKITKRGQNVTFRCDPISEHNRLYWYRQTLGQGPEFLTYFQNEAQLEKSRLLSDRFSAERPKGSFSTLEIQRTEQGDSAMYLCASRKGTGVTYEQYFGPGTRLTVT.

This sequence joins TRBV2 and TRBJ1-5; D gene unclear. CDR1 is SNHLY and CDR2 is FYNNEI in the germline V gene. Between the trimmed V and J ends, which lost 1 base and 0 bases, there was a span of 7 bases. The CDR3 is made up of 15 amino acids. The CDR3 DNA is TGTGCCAGCAGTGAAGGTCAGCCTAGCAATCAGCCCCAGCATTTT. As protein: CASSEGQPSNQPQHF.

In its sample, this clone was seen once. The chain combines TRBV20-1 with TRBJ1-4; D gene uncertain. The ends were cut back, 6 bases at V and 7 bases at J, with 15 bases in the middle. From germline, CDR1 is DFQATT and CDR2 SNEGSKA (reference sequence). CDR3 size: 13 residues. CDR3 loop: CSASAVVGEKLFF. The CDR3, as DNA: TGCAGTGCGAGTGCCGTAGTCGGTGAAAAACTGTTTTTT.

This clone was recorded only once. V is TRBV6-2 or TRBV6-3 and J is TRBJ2-7, with 10 nucleotides matching TRBD1. There are 15 residues in the CDR3. Germline CDR1 reads MNHEY; CDR2 reads SVGEGT. V trimming: 5 bases; J trimming: 2 bases; junction bases outside the gene matches: 6. CDR3 coding DNA: TGTGCCAGCAGTCTGACAGGGGGCAGGGCCTACGAGCAGTACTTC. This encodes CASSLTGGRAYEQYF.

Concerning this clone: Other DNA sequences of this sample code for an identical CDR3. The rearrangement joins TRBV2 to TRBJ1-5, with D possibly TRBD1 on 5 matching bases. From germline, CDR1 is SNHLY and CDR2 FYNNEI. Trimming took off 8 bases at V and 5 bases at J, with 10 bases between the two ends. This CDR3 has 12 residues. The CDR3 sequence: CASSGEDQPQHF. For the CDR3, the DNA is TGTGCCAGCTCGGGGGAGGATCAGCCCCAGCATTTT. The full variable domain, completed using reference TRBV2 and TRBJ1-5, is EPEVTQTPSHQVTQMGQEVILRCVPISNHLYFYWYRQILGQKVEFLVSFYNNEISEKSEIFDDQFSVERPDGSNFTLKIRSTKLEDSAMYFCASSGEDQPQHFGDGTRLSIL.

V usage is TRBV11-2 and J usage is TRBJ2-1, with 10 bases lining up with TRBD2. Germline lookup yields CDR1 SGHAT and CDR2 FQNNGV. V shed 2 bases and J 2 bases; nucleotides not matched to a gene: 6. The CDR3 extends over 17 amino acids. The CDR3 sequence is CASSLILAGGTYNEQFF. Here the CDR3 DNA reads TGTGCCAGCAGCTTAATATTAGCGGGGGGTACCTACAATGAGCAGTTCTTC.

The chain couples TRBV10-3 to TRBJ2-3; TRBD1 matches at 8 bases. V shed 6 bases, J shed 0 bases, and the junction held 5 bases outside the gene matches. The length of the CDR3 is 15 residues. Germline values: CDR1 ENHRY, CDR2 SYGVKD. CDR3 DNA: TGTGCCATCAGCACCGGGACAGGAAGCACAGATACGCAGTATTTT. Its protein is CAISTGTGSTDTQYF.

The gene calls are TRBV9 and TRBJ2-4; D is unclear. Germline CDR1 reads SGDLS; CDR2 reads YYNGEE. The CDR3 has 13 residues. The germline V and J ends were trimmed by 3 bases and 6 bases, with 10 bases remaining between them. In DNA form, the CDR3 reads TGTGCCAGCAGCGCCCCCCCGGTAAACATTCAGTACTTC. Protein sequence: CASSAPPVNIQYF.

The CDR3 loop reads CASSSSLGTEAFF. The CDR3 DNA is TGTGCCAGCAGCTCGTCGTTGGGTACTGAAGCTTTCTTT. The V call is TRBV7-2, the J call TRBJ1-1; D gene unclear. The CDR3 covers 13 residues. The V gene lost 4 bases and the J gene lost 5 bases, with 11 bases spanning the gap. Germline-derived CDR1 and CDR2 are SGHTA and FQGNSA.

The chain is built from TRBV5-5 and TRBJ1-1; D possibly corresponds to TRBD1 (5 bases). Trimming left V 2 bases short and J 6 bases short, with 11 bases between. CDR1 is SGHKS, CDR2 YYEKEE, per germline (reference sequence). The CDR3 sequence is 13 residues long. The CDR3 sequence: CASSFGVRAEAFF. CDR3 sequence (DNA): TGTGCCAGCAGCTTCGGAGTCAGGGCTGAAGCTTTCTTT.

This CDR3 reads CASRTAGYREAFF. In DNA, the CDR3 is TGTGCCAGCAGAACGGCAGGTTACAGAGAAGCTTTCTTT. J is TRBJ1-1 and V is TRBV27; D unresolved. This CDR3 is built from 13 residues. CDR1 MNHEY and CDR2 SMNVEV come from the germline V gene (reference sequence). Trimming removed 6 bases at V and 8 bases at J, with 16 bases between.

J is TRBJ1-1 and V is TRBV7-2, with TRBD1 as a possible D gene (5 bases). Germline assignment: CDR1 SGHTA and CDR2 FQGNSA. The ends were cut back, 5 bases at V and 0 bases at J, with 16 bases in the middle. This CDR3 spans 16 amino acids. CDR3 DNA sequence: TGTGCCAGCAGCAATACCGGCGCGACAGTGAACACTGAAGCTTTCTTT. The encoded protein is CASSNTGATVNTEAFF. Filled out from reference TRBV7-2 and TRBJ1-1, the complete variable domain reads GAGVSQSPSNKVTEKGKDVELRCDPISGHTALYWYRQSLGQGLEFLIYFQGNSAPDKSGLPSDRFSAERTGGSVSTLTIQRTQQEDSAVYLCASSNTGATVNTEAFFGQGTRLTVV.

The chain has TRBV19 and TRBJ1-1, with TRBD1 as a possible D gene (5 bases). Germline CDR1 reads LNHDA; CDR2 reads SQIVND (reference sequence). With 4 bases removed from V and 8 bases from J, the gap between germline ends came to 17 bases. This CDR3 region has 14 residues. For the CDR3, the DNA is TGTGCCAGTAGTACACCCCTCTGGGGCCGAGAAGCTTTCTTT. Amino acid sequence: CASSTPLWGREAFF.

The CDR3, as DNA: TGTGCCAGAAGCTCGTTCGGGTCGAGCTCCTACGAGCAGTACTTC. It encodes CARSSFGSSSYEQYF. This rearrangement joins TRBV5-3 to TRBJ2-7, with unresolved D. TRBV5-3 belongs to the ORF category, with a function that is uncertain. This CDR3 is built from 15 residues. Trimming left V 3 bases short and J 0 bases short, with 13 bases between.

The J gene is TRBJ1-3, the V gene TRBV7-9; D is unclear. This CDR3 contains 13 residues. Germline CDR1 and CDR2: SEHNR and FQNEAQ (reference sequence). This chain's CDR3 is CALTHGPGNTIYF. DNA of the CDR3: TGTGCTCTAACCCACGGACCAGGAAACACCATATATTTT.

The gene calls are TRBV3-1 (or the pseudogene TRBV3-2) and TRBJ2-7; 11 bases agree with TRBD1. The germline CDR1 and CDR2 sequences are LGHDT and YNNKEL (reference sequence). This CDR3 spans 14 amino acids. Trimming cost V 6 bases and J 5 bases; bases outside gene matches: 6. The CDR3 DNA follows: TGTGCCAGCAGAGCTAGGGACAGGGGGAACGAGCAGTACTTC. Its translation is CASRARDRGNEQYF.

The genes are TRBV7-9 and TRBJ2-7; no clear D. CDR3 size: 12 residues. Between the trimmed V and J ends, which lost 5 bases and 0 bases, there was a span of 5 bases. CDR1 is SEHNR and CDR2 is FQNEAQ in the germline V gene (reference sequence). CDR3 in DNA: TGTGCCAGCAGCCCGAACTCCTACGAGCAGTACTTC. Protein product: CASSPNSYEQYF. The variable domain in full, with the rest retrieved from reference TRBV7-9 and TRBJ2-7, is DTGVSQNPRHKITKRGQNVTFRCDPISEHNRLYWYRQTLGQGPEFLTYFQNEAQLEKSRLLSDRFSAERPKGSFSTLEIQRTEQGDSAMYLCASSPNSYEQYFGPGTRLTVT.

There are a few counts of this clone. The J gene is TRBJ2-7, the V gene TRBV11-1; D is tentatively TRBD1 or TRBD2 (6 bases each). The CDR3 has 14 amino acids. Germline CDR1 reads SGHAT; CDR2 reads FQDESV (reference sequence). V was cut by 2 bases and J by 2 bases, with 10 bases left in between. CDR3 in amino acids: CASSLRGRAYEQYF. The CDR3 DNA reads TGTGCCAGCAGCTTACGGGGGCGCGCCTACGAGCAGTACTTC.

This chain joins TRBV2 and TRBJ2-1; 15 bases map to TRBD2. This CDR3 has 18 amino acids. V was pared by 7 bases and J by 3 bases, with 10 bases of the junction left unmatched. Looked up from germline, CDR1 is SNHLY and CDR2 is FYNNEI. The CDR3 DNA follows: TGTGCCAGCAAGGGGTTTGGGACTAGCGGGAGGAACTACAATGAGCAGTTCTTC. It yields the protein CASKGFGTSGRNYNEQFF.